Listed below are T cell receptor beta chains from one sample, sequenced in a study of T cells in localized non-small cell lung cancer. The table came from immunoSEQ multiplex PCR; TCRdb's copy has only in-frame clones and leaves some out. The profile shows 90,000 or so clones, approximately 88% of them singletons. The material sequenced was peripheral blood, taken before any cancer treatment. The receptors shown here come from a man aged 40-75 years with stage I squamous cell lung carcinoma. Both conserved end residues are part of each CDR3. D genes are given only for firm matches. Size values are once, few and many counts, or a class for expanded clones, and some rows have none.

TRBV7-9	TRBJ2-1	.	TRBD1	TGTGCCAGCAGCGCAGGACAGGGGGCGGCTGCTGACAATGAGCAGTTCTTC	CASSAGQGAAADNEQFF
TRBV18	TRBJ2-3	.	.	TGTGCCAGCTCCCCCTTTCCAAGCACAGATACGCAGTATTTT	CASSPFPSTDTQYF
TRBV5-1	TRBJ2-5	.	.	TGCGCCAGCAGCTATACAGCGGCCCAAGAGACCCAGTACTTC	CASSYTAAQETQYF
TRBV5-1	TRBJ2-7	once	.	TGCGCCAGCAAGGAGGGGCAGTACGAGCAGTACTTC	CASKEGQYEQYF
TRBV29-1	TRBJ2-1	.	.	TGCAGCGTTCTATACCCCGGGACCCCGAATGAGCAGTTCTTC	CSVLYPGTPNEQFF
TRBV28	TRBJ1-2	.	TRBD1	TGTGCCAGCAGTCCCGGGGGACAGGGGGCGAGGGGCTACACCTTC	CASSPGGQGARGYTF
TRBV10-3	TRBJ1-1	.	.	TGTGCCATCAGAAAGGGTTCTGAAGCTTTCTTT	CAIRKGSEAFF
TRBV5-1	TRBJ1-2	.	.	TGCGCCAGCAGCCCCGCGGGTCTGGGCTATGGCTACACCTTC	CASSPAGLGYGYTF
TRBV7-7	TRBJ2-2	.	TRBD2	TGTGCCAGCAGCCGGACTAGCGGGGCGAACACCGGGGAGCTGTTTTTT	CASSRTSGANTGELFF
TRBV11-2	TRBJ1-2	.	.	TGTGCCAGCAGCCCCGGCCAGGGGACGTCCTTTAACTATGGCTACACCTTC	CASSPGQGTSFNYGYTF
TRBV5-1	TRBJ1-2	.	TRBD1	TGCGCCAGCAGCTTTAGGGACAGCGGTTACTATGGCTACACCTTC	CASSFRDSGYYGYTF
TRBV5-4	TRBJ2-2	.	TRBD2	TGTGCCAGCAGCTTGGGAGGGACTAGCGGGGGTCCCGGGGAGCTGTTTTTT	CASSLGGTSGGPGELFF
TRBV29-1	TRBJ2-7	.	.	TGCAGCGTTGGACATAACTTCTACGAGCAGTACTTC	CSVGHNFYEQYF
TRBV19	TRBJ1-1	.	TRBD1	TGTGCCAGTAGTACTACCGGGACAGGGGTCAACACTGAAGCTTTCTTT	CASSTTGTGVNTEAFF
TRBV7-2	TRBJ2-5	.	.	TGTGCCAGCAGCTTAGACAGGGAAGAGACCCAGTACTTC	CASSLDREETQYF
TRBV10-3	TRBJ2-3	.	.	TGTGCCATCAGTGAGAAAAGGGCGACAGTATTGAGCACAGATACGCAGTATTTT	CAISEKRATVLSTDTQYF
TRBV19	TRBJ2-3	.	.	TGTGCCAGTAGTAAATTACAGGCCCTAAGAACAGATACGCAGTATTTT	CASSKLQALRTDTQYF
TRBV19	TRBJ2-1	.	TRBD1	TGTGCCAGTAGTTCCGGACAGGGGGCTAGTGAGCAGTTCTTC	CASSSGQGASEQFF
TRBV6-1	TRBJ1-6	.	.	TGTGCCAGCAGTAGACTCCTCTATAATTCACCCCTCCACTTT	CASSRLLYNSPLHF
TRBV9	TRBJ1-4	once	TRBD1	TGTGCCAGCAGTGAGGGACAGTTGGCCATCCATAAACTGTTTTTT	CASSEGQLAIHKLFF
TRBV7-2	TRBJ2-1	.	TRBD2	TGTGCCAGCAGCTTAGTAGCTAGCGGTTACAATGAGCAGTTCTTC	CASSLVASGYNEQFF
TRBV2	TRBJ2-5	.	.	TGTGCCAGCAGACAGCTGGGGGGTCCGCCCCGAGAGACCCAGTACTTC	CASRQLGGPPRETQYF
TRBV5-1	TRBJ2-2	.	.	TGCGCCAGCGGACTCGCCAGCAACACCGGGGAGCTGTTTTTT	CASGLASNTGELFF
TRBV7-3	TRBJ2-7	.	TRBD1	TGTGCCAGCAGCTTAGCACAGGGGCGGGAGCAGTACTTC	CASSLAQGREQYF
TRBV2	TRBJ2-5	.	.	TGTGCCAGCACCGCTGGGGGGGCCCGGACCCAGTACTTC	CASTAGGARTQYF
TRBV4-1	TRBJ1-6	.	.	TGCGCCAGCAGCCAGACGGGCGGGGGCGAATATAATTCACCCCTCCACTTT	CASSQTGGGEYNSPLHF
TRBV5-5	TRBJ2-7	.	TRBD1	TGTGCCAGCAGCTTGACAGGGGGCGGGTACGAGCAGTACTTC	CASSLTGGGYEQYF
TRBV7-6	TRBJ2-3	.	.	TGTGCCAGCAGCCCAAATGTGGGGGGCACAGATACGCAGTATTTT	CASSPNVGGTDTQYF
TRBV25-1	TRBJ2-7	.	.	TGTGCCAGCAGTGAAAGAGGGCGTACCACGGAGCAGTACTTC	CASSERGRTTEQYF
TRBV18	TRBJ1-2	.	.	TGTGCCAGCTCACCAGCAGATTCTAACTATGGCTACACCTTC	CASSPADSNYGYTF
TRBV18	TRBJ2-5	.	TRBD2	TGTGCCAGCTCACCACCTAAGGATAGCGGGGGTCAAGAGACCCAGTACTTC	CASSPPKDSGGQETQYF
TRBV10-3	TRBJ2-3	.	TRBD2	TGTGCCATCAGTGAGTCCCTAGCGGGGTCTAGCACAGATACGCAGTATTTT	CAISESLAGSSTDTQYF
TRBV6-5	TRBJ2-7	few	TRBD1	TGTGCCAGCAGTTACTACAGGGGGGCTGGATACGAGCAGTACTTC	CASSYYRGAGYEQYF
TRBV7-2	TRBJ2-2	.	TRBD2	TGTGCCAGCAGCCCCGGACTAGCGGGGGGCGCAGGGGAGCTGTTTTTT	CASSPGLAGGAGELFF
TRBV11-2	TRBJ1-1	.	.	TGTGCCAGCAGCTTTCAGGGGCACACTGAAGCTTTCTTT	CASSFQGHTEAFF
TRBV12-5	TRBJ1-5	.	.	TGTGCTAGTGGTCCGTCGAGCGGTGGGGATCGCAATCAGCCCCAGCATTTT	CASGPSSGGDRNQPQHF
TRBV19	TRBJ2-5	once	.	TGTGCCACCACGGGGGCCGCCCGAAATCAAGAGACCCAGTACTTC	CATTGAARNQETQYF
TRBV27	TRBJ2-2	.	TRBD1	TGTGCCAGCCGAAGTTGGGGCCGACAGGGGGCGAGAGGGGAGCTGTTTTTT	CASRSWGRQGARGELFF
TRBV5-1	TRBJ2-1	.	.	TGCGCCAGCAGCCAATCGACAGACTACAATGAGCAGTTCTTC	CASSQSTDYNEQFF
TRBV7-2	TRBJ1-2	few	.	TGTGCCAGCAGCCTAGGACCCCGAACCCCCTATGGCTACACCTTC	CASSLGPRTPYGYTF
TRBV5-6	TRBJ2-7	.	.	TGTGCCAGCAGCCCCATAGGTCTCTACGAGCAGTACTTC	CASSPIGLYEQYF